One sample yielded the 27 T cell receptor beta chains listed below, sequenced in a study of T cells expressing NK-cell markers. Using the 5' RACE reads, TCRdb records one entry per CDR3 protein without DNA. Its table lists about 390,000 distinct CDR3 sequences. Sample: blood T cells: a sorted CD56 or NKG2C T cell subset, CD4+ or CD8+ T cells, or bulk PBMC T cells (not recorded which). These receptors were obtained from a woman aged 45 to 65 in good health.

The rearrangement links TRBV25-1 to TRBJ1-5; without DNA, the TCRdb call of TRBD1 cannot be checked. Germline V gene data show CDR1 as MGHDK and CDR2 as SYGVNS. The CDR3 spans 16 residues. The CDR3 sequence is CASRADPQGRNQPQHF.

The gene calls are TRBV11-3 and TRBJ2-5; TCRdb's D call of TRBD2 is untestable without DNA. CDR3 length: 13 amino acids. Per the germline V gene, CDR1 is SGHNT and CDR2 is YENEEA. The CDR3 spells CASGDFSEETQYF.

The chain uses TRBV3-1 and TRBJ2-3; with no DNA, the TCRdb D assignment of TRBD2 cannot be verified. From germline, CDR1 is LGHDT and CDR2 YNNKEL (reference sequence). The CDR3 has 16 amino acids. CDR3 protein: CASSRGLAGVRDTQYF.

This sequence joins TRBV12-5 and TRBJ1-6; the TCRdb call, TRBD1, lacks DNA for checking. Looked up from germline, CDR1 is LGHNT and CDR2 is FRNRAP. The CDR3 runs 16 residues. CDR3 region: CASGIVTGQFNSPLHF. The whole variable domain, filled in from reference TRBV12-5 and TRBJ1-6, reads DARVTQTPRHKVTEMGQEVTMRCQPILGHNTVFWYRQTMMQGLELLAYFRNRAPLDDSGMPKDRFSAEMPDATLATLKIQPSEPRDSAVYFCASGIVTGQFNSPLHFGNGTRLTVT.

CDR3 amino acids: CATSESREIEGEQYF. The chain has TRBV24-1 and TRBJ2-7; TCRdb outputs TRBD2, but without DNA this stays unchecked. CDR1 is KGHDR and CDR2 is SFDVKD in the germline V gene. CDR3 length equals 15 residues.

V is TRBV11-2 and J is TRBJ2-2; TCRdb returns TRBD1, unconfirmable since there is no DNA. The CDR3 totals 13 residues. Germline assignment: CDR1 SGHAT and CDR2 FQNNGV. CDR3 amino acids: CASSAGQAGELFF.

The genes are TRBV20-1 and TRBJ1-6; absent DNA, TCRdb's TRBD1 call cannot be checked. Germline V gives CDR1 DFQATT, CDR2 SNEGSKA (reference sequence). The CDR3 is 13 residues long. CDR3 loop: CSAETGFNSPLHF.

V and J are TRBV7-9 and TRBJ1-5; the TCRdb call, TRBD1, lacks DNA for checking. This CDR3 comprises 13 residues. Germline assignment: CDR1 SEHNR and CDR2 FQNEAQ (reference sequence). CDR3 amino acids: CASSNSDREPQHF.

The chain joins TRBV12-3 or TRBV12-4 to TRBJ2-5. The CDR3 totals 14 residues. The CDR3 loop is CASSLVSDQETQYF.

This chain connects TRBV4-1 to TRBJ1-3; TCRdb indicates TRBD1, and absent DNA this call remains unverified. The CDR3 loop spans 17 amino acids. Germline CDR1 is MGHRA and CDR2 is YSYEKL. CDR3 sequence reads: CASSQGPGRYSGNTIYF.

The chain employs TRBV15 and TRBJ2-1; TCRdb returns TRBD2, unconfirmable since there is no DNA. The CDR3 totals 13 residues. Germline V gene data show CDR1 as LNHNV and CDR2 as YYDKDF (reference sequence). CDR3 sequence reads: CATGAGLGREQFF.

The genes are TRBV12-3 or TRBV12-4 and TRBJ1-5. CDR3 length: 13 amino acids. CDR3 protein: CASRTTESRPQHF.

The chain couples TRBV7-6 to TRBJ2-7; TCRdb outputs TRBD2, but without DNA this stays unchecked. The germline V gene encodes CDR1 SGHVS and CDR2 FNYEAQ. This CDR3 comprises 15 residues. CDR3 residues: CASSITSGGLYEQYF.

V gene TRBV20-1 combines with J gene TRBJ2-3; the D call of TRBD2 rests on TCRdb alone, since no DNA is present to check it. CDR3 length: 17 amino acids. The germline gives CDR1 DFQATT, CDR2 SNEGSKA (reference sequence). This CDR3 reads CSARMKSAGGEADTQYF.

This sequence joins TRBV12-5 and TRBJ1-1. This CDR3 comprises 13 residues. The germline V gene encodes CDR1 LGHNT and CDR2 FRNRAP. CDR3 in amino acids: CASGRTGNTEAFF.

This sequence joins TRBV15 and TRBJ2-5. The CDR3 totals 15 residues. Germline-derived CDR1 and CDR2 are LNHNV and YYDKDF (reference sequence). The CDR3 loop reads CATREIQTKGETQYF.

The chain has TRBV19 and TRBJ2-2; TCRdb lists TRBD1, though no DNA is available to test this call. This CDR3 has 18 amino acids. The germline gives CDR1 LNHDA, CDR2 SQIVND (reference sequence). The CDR3 loop is CASSTSTGSWSVTGELFF.

V usage is TRBV6-5 and J usage is TRBJ2-2; TCRdb selects TRBD1, and the lack of DNA leaves this call unchecked. CDR3 size: 16 residues. CDR1 is MNHEY and CDR2 is SVGAGI in the germline V gene. The CDR3 here is CASIDRTGMNTGELFF.

The chain uses TRBV20-1 and TRBJ2-1; TCRdb gives TRBD1 as the D gene, but with no DNA this cannot be confirmed. CDR1 is DFQATT, CDR2 SNEGSKA, per germline (reference sequence). This CDR3 is built from 16 residues. The CDR3 loop is CSARDPQGGNYNEQFF.

The rearrangement uses TRBV28 and TRBJ2-2; the D gene TCRdb calls, TRBD2, cannot be checked with no DNA. Germline CDR1 is MDHEN and CDR2 is SYDVKM. The CDR3 sequence is 17 residues long. CDR3 sequence: CASSLGLGPMKTGELFF.

The chain links TRBV6-2 or TRBV6-3 to TRBJ2-1; the TCRdb call, TRBD1, lacks DNA for checking. CDR3 length equals 15 residues. Looked up from germline, CDR1 is MNHEY and CDR2 is SVGEGT. The CDR3 loop reads CASSYGGPQARKQFF.

The V gene is TRBV20-1, the J gene TRBJ2-5; without DNA, the TCRdb call of TRBD2 cannot be checked. The germline V gene encodes CDR1 DFQATT and CDR2 SNEGSKA (reference sequence). The CDR3 has 12 amino acids. CDR3 region: CSASSRAETQYF.

This chain links TRBV20-1 with TRBJ2-1. The CDR3 loop spans 11 amino acids. The germline V gene has CDR1 DFQATT and CDR2 SNEGSKA (reference sequence). Here the CDR3 reads CSASVDGEQFF.

The chain joins TRBV27 to TRBJ1-1. This CDR3 is built from 13 residues. Germline values: CDR1 MNHEY, CDR2 SMNVEV (reference sequence). The CDR3 protein is CASSPLLDTEAFF.

This chain uses TRBV7-8 with TRBJ2-3. The CDR3 has 15 amino acids. Germline-derived CDR1 and CDR2 are SGHVS and FQNEAQ. CDR3 sequence: CASSPSRPSTDTQYF.

The chain employs TRBV27 and TRBJ2-1; no DNA is available, so the TRBD1 call from TCRdb remains unchecked. The CDR3 is made up of 15 amino acids. In germline, CDR1 is MNHEY, CDR2 SMNVEV (reference sequence). CDR3: CASSQPRVAPNEQFF.

J is TRBJ1-2 and V is TRBV5-1. Per the germline V gene, CDR1 is SGHRS and CDR2 is YFSETQ. There are 14 residues in the CDR3. The CDR3 region is CASSSLRGNYGYTF. Full variable domain (outside the CDR3, taken from reference TRBV5-1 and TRBJ1-2): KAGVTQTPRYLIKTRGQQVTLSCSPISGHRSVSWYQQTPGQGLQFLFEYFSETQRNKGNFPGRFSGRQFSNSRSEMNVSTLELGDSALYLCASSSLRGNYGYTFGSGTRLTVV.